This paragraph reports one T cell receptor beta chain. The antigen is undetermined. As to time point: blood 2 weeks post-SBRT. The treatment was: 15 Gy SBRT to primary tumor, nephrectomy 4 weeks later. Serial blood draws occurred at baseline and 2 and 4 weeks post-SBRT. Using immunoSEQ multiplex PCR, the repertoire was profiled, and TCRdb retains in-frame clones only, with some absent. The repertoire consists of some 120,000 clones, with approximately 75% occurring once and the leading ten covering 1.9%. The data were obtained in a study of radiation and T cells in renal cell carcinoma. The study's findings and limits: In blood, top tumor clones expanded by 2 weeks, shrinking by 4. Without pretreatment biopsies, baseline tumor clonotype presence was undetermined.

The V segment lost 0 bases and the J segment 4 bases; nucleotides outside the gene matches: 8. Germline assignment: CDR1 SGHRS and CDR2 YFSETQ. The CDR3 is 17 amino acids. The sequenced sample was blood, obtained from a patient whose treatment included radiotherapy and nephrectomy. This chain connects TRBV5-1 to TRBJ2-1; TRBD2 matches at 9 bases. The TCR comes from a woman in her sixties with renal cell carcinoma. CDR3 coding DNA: TGCGCCAGCAGCTTGGGGCTAGCGGGAACTATATACAATGAGCAGTTCTTC. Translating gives CASSLGLAGTIYNEQFF.